Listed here are 6 T cell receptor beta chains from one sample, sequenced in a study of T cell responses to AZD1222 COVID-19 vaccine (dated by TCRdb to about 2021). The time point tag for this specimen amounts to: baseline before first vaccination. Reading the label with the study, this specimen's treatment or condition is: meningococcal conjugate vaccine given as trial control. The method was the immunoSEQ multiplex PCR assay. As stored in TCRdb, this immuneACCESS dataset retains in-frame rearrangements with V and J assigned. A fraction of the clones does not appear; measured against another copy, unresolved V genes explain less than half of the discrepancy, and the remainder lacks a known reason. For this sample there are 100,000 to 150,000 clones; 88% appear just once. Of the sample, about 17% is held by the ten largest clones. The sequences come from peripheral blood, collected on day 0 of MenACWY control vaccination. The receptor set was obtained from an adult in good health.

The table lists this clone with a count of one. The V gene is TRBV13, the J gene TRBJ1-1; D not certain. V lost 3 bases and J lost 9, with 11 bases in between. From germline, CDR1 is PRHDT and CDR2 FYEKMQ (reference sequence). The CDR3 runs 12 residues. The CDR3 protein is CASSFDEAKAFF. CDR3 nucleotide sequence: TGTGCCAGCAGCTTTGATGAGGCGAAAGCTTTCTTT.

The chain couples TRBV6-4 to TRBJ2-3; TRBD2 aligns across 9 bases. This CDR3 spans 15 amino acids. CDR1 and CDR2 from the germline V gene are MRHNA and SNTAGT. Trimming at V came to 4 bases and at J to 0 bases, leaving 2 bases not matched to a gene. The DNA of the CDR3 is TGTGCCAGCAGTGTTCTAGCGGGGAGCACAGATACGCAGTATTTT. Translated, it gives CASSVLAGSTDTQYF.

This chain's CDR3 is CASSQESLAGGDEQYF. CDR3 sequence (DNA): TGCGCCAGCAGCCAAGAAAGTCTAGCGGGAGGAGACGAGCAGTACTTC. V is TRBV4-1 and J is TRBJ2-7, with 11 positions matching TRBD2. Germline assignment: CDR1 MGHRA and CDR2 YSYEKL. V gave up 0 bases and J gave up 5 bases; unmatched junction bases: 6. The CDR3 contains 16 residues.

The sample holds one count of this clone. The chain employs TRBV29-1 and TRBJ1-2; 8 bases agree with TRBD1. This CDR3 region has 14 residues. J was trimmed by 7 bases and V by 3 bases; bases with no gene match: 10. Germline values: CDR1 SQVTM, CDR2 ANQGSEA. As DNA, the CDR3 is TGCAGCGTTGATAAGACAGGGGCTGAAGGTGGCTACACCTTC. Amino acids: CSVDKTGAEGGYTF.

V usage is TRBV5-1 and J usage is TRBJ1-1; D is undetermined. Trimming pared 5 bases from V and 1 base from J, leaving 12 bases between. The length of the CDR3 is 14 residues. Germline CDR1 and CDR2: SGHRS and YFSETQ. The CDR3 DNA follows: TGCGCCAGCAGTCGAGGACCAGGGAACACTGAAGCTTTCTTT. Protein: CASSRGPGNTEAFF.

The chain couples TRBV11-1 to TRBJ2-1, with 8 bases that match TRBD2. J gave up 6 bases and V 3 bases, and 7 bases lay outside the gene matches. Germline CDR1 is SGHAT and CDR2 is FQDESV (reference sequence). CDR3 size: 15 residues. The CDR3 protein is CASSLGRSGINEQFF. The CDR3 region has the DNA TGTGCCAGCAGCTTGGGGCGTAGCGGGATCAATGAGCAGTTCTTC. Variable domain in full (rest from reference TRBV11-1 and TRBJ2-1): EAEVAQSPRYKITEKSQAVAFWCDPISGHATLYWYRQILGQGPELLVQFQDESVVDDSQLPKDRFSAERLKGVDSTLKIQPAELGDSAMYLCASSLGRSGINEQFFGPGTRLTVL.